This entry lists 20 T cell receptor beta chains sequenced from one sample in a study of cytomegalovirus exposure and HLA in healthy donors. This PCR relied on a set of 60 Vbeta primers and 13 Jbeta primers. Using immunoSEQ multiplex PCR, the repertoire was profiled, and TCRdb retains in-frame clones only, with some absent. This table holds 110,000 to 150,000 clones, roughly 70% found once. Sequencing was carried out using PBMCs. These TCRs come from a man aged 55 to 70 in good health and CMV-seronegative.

The CDR3 sequence: CASSRAGGGSNTDTQYF. For the CDR3, the DNA is TGTGCCAGCAGCAGGGCCGGCGGCGGGAGCAACACAGATACGCAGTATTTT. The chain has TRBV5-4 and TRBJ2-3; 7 positions match TRBD2. CDR1 and CDR2 from the germline V gene are SGHNT and YYREEE (reference sequence). The CDR3 contains 17 residues. With 4 bases clipped from V and 2 bases from J, the junction kept 13 bases outside the gene matches.

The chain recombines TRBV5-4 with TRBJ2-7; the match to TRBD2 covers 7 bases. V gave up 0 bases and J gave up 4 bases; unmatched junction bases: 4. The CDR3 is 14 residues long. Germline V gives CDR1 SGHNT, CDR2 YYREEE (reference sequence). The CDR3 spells CASSLEREGYEQYF. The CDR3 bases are TGTGCCAGCAGCTTGGAGAGGGAGGGGTACGAGCAGTACTTC.

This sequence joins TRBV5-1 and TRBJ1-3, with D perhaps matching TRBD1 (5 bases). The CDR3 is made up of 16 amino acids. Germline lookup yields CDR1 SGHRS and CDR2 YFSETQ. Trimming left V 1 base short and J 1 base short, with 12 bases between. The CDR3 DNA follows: TGCGCCAGCAGCTTGACCCCCCCAGGGTCTGGAAACACCATATATTTT. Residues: CASSLTPPGSGNTIYF.

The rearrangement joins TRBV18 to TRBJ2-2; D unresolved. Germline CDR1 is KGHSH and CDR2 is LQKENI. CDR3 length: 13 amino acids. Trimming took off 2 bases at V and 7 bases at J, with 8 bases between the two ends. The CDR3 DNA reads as TGTGCCAGCTCACCAGAGGATGACGGGGAGCTGTTTTTT. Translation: CASSPEDDGELFF. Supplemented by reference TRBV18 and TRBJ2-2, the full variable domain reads NAGVMQNPRHLVRRRGQEARLRCSPMKGHSHVYWYRQLPEEGLKFMVYLQKENIIDESGMPKERFSAEFPKEGPSILRIQQVVRGDSAAYFCASSPEDDGELFFGEGSRLTVL.

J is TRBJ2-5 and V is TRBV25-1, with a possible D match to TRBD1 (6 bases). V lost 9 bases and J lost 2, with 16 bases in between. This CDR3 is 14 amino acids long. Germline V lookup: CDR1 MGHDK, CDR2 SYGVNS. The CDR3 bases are TGTGCCAGTAGACCACAGGGTTCGCAAGAGACCCAGTACTTC. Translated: CASRPQGSQETQYF.

The CDR3 protein is CASSYSGGNYEQYF. The CDR3 DNA is TGTGCCAGCAGTTACTCAGGGGGAAACTACGAGCAGTACTTC. This chain links TRBV6-6 with TRBJ2-7; tentative D call: TRBD1 (6 bases). V was clipped by 0 bases and J by 3 bases, with 9 bases between them. The CDR3 contains 14 residues. Germline V gives CDR1 MNHNY, CDR2 SVGAGI (reference sequence).

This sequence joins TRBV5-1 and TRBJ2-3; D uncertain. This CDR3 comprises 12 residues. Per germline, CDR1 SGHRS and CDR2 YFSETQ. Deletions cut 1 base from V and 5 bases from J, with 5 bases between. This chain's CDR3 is CASSLIQDTQYF. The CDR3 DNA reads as TGCGCCAGCAGCTTGATTCAAGATACGCAGTATTTT.

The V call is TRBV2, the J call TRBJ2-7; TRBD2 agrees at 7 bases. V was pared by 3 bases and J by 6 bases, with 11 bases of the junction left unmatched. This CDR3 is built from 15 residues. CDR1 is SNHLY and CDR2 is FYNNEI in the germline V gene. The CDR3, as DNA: TGTGCCAGCAGTGAGGGAGGGTCCGAGGTGCTCGAGCAGTACTTC. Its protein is CASSEGGSEVLEQYF.

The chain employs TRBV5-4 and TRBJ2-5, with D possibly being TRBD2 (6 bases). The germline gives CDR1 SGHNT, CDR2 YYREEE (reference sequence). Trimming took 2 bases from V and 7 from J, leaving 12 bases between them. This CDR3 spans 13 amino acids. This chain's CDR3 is CASSLVKGGTQYF. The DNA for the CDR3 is TGTGCCAGCAGCTTAGTAAAGGGAGGGACCCAGTACTTC.

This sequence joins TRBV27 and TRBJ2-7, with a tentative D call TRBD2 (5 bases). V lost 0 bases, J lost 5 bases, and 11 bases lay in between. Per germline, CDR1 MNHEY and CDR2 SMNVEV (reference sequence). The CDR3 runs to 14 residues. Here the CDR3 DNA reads TGTGCCAGCAGTTTATCGTTCGGGAAGGACGAGCAGTACTTC. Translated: CASSLSFGKDEQYF.

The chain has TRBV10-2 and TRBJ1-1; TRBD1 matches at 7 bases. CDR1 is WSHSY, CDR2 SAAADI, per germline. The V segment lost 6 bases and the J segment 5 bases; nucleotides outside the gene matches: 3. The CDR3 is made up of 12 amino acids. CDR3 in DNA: TGCGCCAGCAGAGGGGGCGGGACTGAAGCTTTCTTT. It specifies CASRGGGTEAFF.

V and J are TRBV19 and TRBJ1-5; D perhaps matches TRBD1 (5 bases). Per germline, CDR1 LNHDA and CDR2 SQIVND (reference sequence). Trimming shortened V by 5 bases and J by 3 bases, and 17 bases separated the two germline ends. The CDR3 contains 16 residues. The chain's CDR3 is CASSSRTGLLNQPQHF. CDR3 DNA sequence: TGTGCCAGTAGTTCCCGAACGGGACTGCTCAATCAGCCCCAGCATTTT.

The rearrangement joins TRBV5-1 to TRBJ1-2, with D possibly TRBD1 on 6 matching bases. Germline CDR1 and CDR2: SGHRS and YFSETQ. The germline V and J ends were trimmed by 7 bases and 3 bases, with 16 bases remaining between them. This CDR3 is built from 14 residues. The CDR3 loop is CASVDGPGDYGYTF. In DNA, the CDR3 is TGCGCCAGCGTTGATGGTCCAGGGGACTATGGCTACACCTTC.

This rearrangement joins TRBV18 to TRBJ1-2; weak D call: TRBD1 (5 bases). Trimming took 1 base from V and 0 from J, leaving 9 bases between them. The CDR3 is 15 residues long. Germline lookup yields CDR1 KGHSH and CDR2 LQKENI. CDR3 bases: TGTGCCAGCTCACCACAGGGGCGGACTAACTATGGCTACACCTTC. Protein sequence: CASSPQGRTNYGYTF.

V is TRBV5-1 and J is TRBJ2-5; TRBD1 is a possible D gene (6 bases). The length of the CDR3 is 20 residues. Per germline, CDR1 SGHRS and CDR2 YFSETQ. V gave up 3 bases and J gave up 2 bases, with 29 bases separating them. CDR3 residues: CASSSFVPGQVTRAQETQYF. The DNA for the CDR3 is TGCGCCAGCAGCTCCTTTGTCCCGGGACAAGTGACCAGAGCTCAAGAGACCCAGTACTTC.

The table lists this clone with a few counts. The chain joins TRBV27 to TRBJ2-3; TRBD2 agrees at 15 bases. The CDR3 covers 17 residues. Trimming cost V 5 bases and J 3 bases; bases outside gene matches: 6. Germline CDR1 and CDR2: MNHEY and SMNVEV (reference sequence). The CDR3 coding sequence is TGTGCCAGCAGTCCAATCGGGACTAGCGGGAGGACAGATACGCAGTATTTT. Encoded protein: CASSPIGTSGRTDTQYF.

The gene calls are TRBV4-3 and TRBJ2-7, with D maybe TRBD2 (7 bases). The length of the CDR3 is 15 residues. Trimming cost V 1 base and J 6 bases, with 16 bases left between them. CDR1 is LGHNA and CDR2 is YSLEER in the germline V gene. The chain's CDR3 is CASSQVGGARGEQYF. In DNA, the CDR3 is TGCGCCAGCAGCCAAGTTGGGGGGGCGAGGGGCGAGCAGTACTTC.

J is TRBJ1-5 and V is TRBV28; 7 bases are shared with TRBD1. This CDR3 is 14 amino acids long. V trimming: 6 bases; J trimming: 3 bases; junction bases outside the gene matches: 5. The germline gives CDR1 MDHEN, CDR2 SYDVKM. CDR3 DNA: TGTGCCAGCAGGGAAACAGGGGACAATCAGCCCCAGCATTTT. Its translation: CASRETGDNQPQHF. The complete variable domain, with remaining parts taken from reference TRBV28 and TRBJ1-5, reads DVKVTQSSRYLVKRTGEKVFLECVQDMDHENMFWYRQDPGLGLRLIYFSYDVKMKEKGDIPEGYSVSREKKERFSLILESASTNQTSMYLCASRETGDNQPQHFGDGTRLSIL.

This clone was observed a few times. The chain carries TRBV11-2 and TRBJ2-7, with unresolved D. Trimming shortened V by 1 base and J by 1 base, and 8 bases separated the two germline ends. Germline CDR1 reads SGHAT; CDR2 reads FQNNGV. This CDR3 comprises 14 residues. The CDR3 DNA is TGTGCCAGCAGCTTAGCAGTGATGTCCTACGAGCAGTACTTC. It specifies CASSLAVMSYEQYF.

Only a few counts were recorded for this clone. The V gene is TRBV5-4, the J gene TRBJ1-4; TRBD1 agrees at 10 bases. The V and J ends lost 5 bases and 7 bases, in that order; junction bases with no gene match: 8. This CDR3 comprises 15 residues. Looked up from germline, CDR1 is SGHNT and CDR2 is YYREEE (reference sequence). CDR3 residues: CASRSPGTGVEKLFF. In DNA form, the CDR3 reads TGTGCCAGCAGATCCCCCGGGACAGGGGTTGAAAAACTGTTTTTT.